Each of the 14 T cell receptor beta chains below was sequenced from the same sample in a study of T cell changes during pregnancy in multiple sclerosis. TCRdb's copy holds only in-frame clones and misses some; the assay was immunoSEQ multiplex PCR. The sample has 70,000 to 90,000 clones, around 93% seen once. The input for sequencing was peripheral blood, taken in the first trimester of pregnancy. Receptors were obtained from a female donor with multiple sclerosis, enrolled in a pregnancy study.

The chain recombines TRBV6-5 with TRBJ1-2; D call uncertain. The V end lost 8 bases, the J end lost 5 bases, and 15 bases lay between the germline ends. The CDR3 totals 13 residues. CDR1 and CDR2 (germline): MNHEY, SVGAGI. DNA of the CDR3: TGTGCCAGCCAAAAGGGCCCGGGGTATGGCTACACCTTC. Protein sequence: CASQKGPGYGYTF.

The CDR3 reads CASDKGNTGYNEQFF. CDR3 DNA: TGTGCCAGCGACAAAGGGAATACAGGGTACAATGAGCAGTTCTTC. The chain couples TRBV25-1 to TRBJ2-1, with a tentative D call TRBD1 (6 bases). Germline V gene lookup returns CDR1 MGHDK and CDR2 SYGVNS. This CDR3 has 15 residues. Trimming removed 8 bases at V and 4 bases at J, with 18 bases between.

The gene calls are TRBV7-3 and TRBJ1-1; 7 positions match TRBD1. Trimming at V came to 5 bases and at J to 6 bases, leaving 6 bases not matched to a gene. Germline values: CDR1 SGHTA, CDR2 FQGTGA. The CDR3 sequence is 13 residues long. The CDR3 here is CASSPNRGSEAFF. The DNA for the CDR3 is TGTGCCAGCAGCCCGAACAGGGGATCTGAAGCTTTCTTT.

V usage is TRBV7-9 and J usage is TRBJ2-5; 7 bases align to TRBD2. V dropped 5 bases and J dropped 4; count of bases not matched to a gene: 13. Per germline, CDR1 SEHNR and CDR2 FQNEAQ (reference sequence). CDR3 length: 16 residues. The CDR3 sequence: CASSTNRRGVVETQYF. The CDR3 DNA follows: TGTGCCAGCAGCACCAACAGACGGGGGGTTGTAGAGACCCAGTACTTC.

The chain combines TRBV7-2 with TRBJ2-7; TRBD2 matches 9 bases. The CDR3 runs 15 residues. With 1 base clipped from V and 2 bases from J, the junction kept 3 bases outside the gene matches. From germline, CDR1 is SGHTA and CDR2 FQGNSA. The chain's CDR3 is CASSLGASGTYEQYF. Written as DNA, the CDR3 is TGTGCCAGCAGCTTAGGGGCTAGCGGGACCTACGAGCAGTACTTC.

This chain joins TRBV11-2 and TRBJ2-7; 7 nucleotides agree with TRBD2. The CDR3 contains 13 residues. The trim removed 7 bases at V and 6 bases at J, leaving 9 bases unmatched. Germline lookup yields CDR1 SGHAT and CDR2 FQNNGV. The DNA of the CDR3 is TGTGCCAGCACCCAAGGACTAGTTGGCGAGCAGTACTTC. Encoded protein: CASTQGLVGEQYF.

This chain's CDR3 is CASSLVQNLNTEAFF. DNA for the CDR3: TGTGCCAGCAGCTTAGTACAGAATCTGAACACTGAAGCTTTCTTT. V is TRBV7-2 and J is TRBJ1-1; D gene uncertain. This CDR3 is built from 15 residues. Between the trimmed V and J ends, which lost 1 base and 0 bases, there was a span of 9 bases. Germline V gene sequence: CDR1 SGHTA, CDR2 FQGNSA. Drawing the rest from reference TRBV7-2 and TRBJ1-1, the complete variable domain is GAGVSQSPSNKVTEKGKDVELRCDPISGHTALYWYRQSLGQGLEFLIYFQGNSAPDKSGLPSDRFSAERTGGSVSTLTIQRTQQEDSAVYLCASSLVQNLNTEAFFGQGTRLTVV.

The chain has TRBV5-5 and TRBJ2-3, with D unclear. The CDR3 sequence is 14 residues long. V dropped 0 bases and J dropped 0 bases, with 5 bases sitting between them. Germline CDR1 SGHKS, CDR2 YYEKEE (reference sequence). CDR3 residues: CASSLEQSTDTQYF. The CDR3, as DNA: TGTGCCAGCAGCTTGGAACAGAGCACAGATACGCAGTATTTT.

This chain uses TRBV15 with TRBJ1-3; no clear D. CDR3 length equals 17 residues. Germline values: CDR1 LNHNV, CDR2 YYDKDF (reference sequence). The germline V and J ends were trimmed by 1 base and 2 bases, with 15 bases remaining between them. CDR3 sequence reads: CATSRAGGSLTGNTIYF. CDR3 in DNA: TGTGCCACCAGCAGAGCGGGTGGGAGTCTTACTGGAAACACCATATATTTT.

The V call is TRBV2, the J call TRBJ1-2, with a tentative D call TRBD1 (5 bases). This CDR3 has 17 amino acids. Germline V gene lookup returns CDR1 SNHLY and CDR2 FYNNEI. V was cut by 5 bases and J by 8 bases, with 27 bases left in between. The CDR3, as DNA: TGTGCCAGCAGTCCTCGGGGGACGGTAAGCTCTGAAGGAGGCTACACCTTC. Amino acids: CASSPRGTVSSEGGYTF.

The chain uses TRBV5-1 and TRBJ1-1, with TRBD1 as a possible D gene (6 bases). Germline CDR1 is SGHRS and CDR2 is YFSETQ. V gave up 1 base and J gave up 4 bases, with 20 bases separating them. The CDR3 consists of 17 residues. The CDR3 DNA is TGCGCCAGCAGCTTGTTGGAACAGGGATTCTTGGGCACTGAAGCTTTCTTT. This encodes CASSLLEQGFLGTEAFF.

The chain employs TRBV27 and TRBJ2-7; 7 bases match TRBD1. V lost 2 bases to trimming and J lost 5 bases; unmatched junction nucleotides: 9. Germline V gene sequence: CDR1 MNHEY, CDR2 SMNVEV (reference sequence). This CDR3 has 15 amino acids. CDR3 region: CASSLLRGTIDEQYF. The CDR3 coding sequence is TGTGCCAGCAGTTTACTCAGGGGGACGATCGACGAGCAGTACTTC.

This clone has only one observation. V usage is TRBV7-3 and J usage is TRBJ1-1, with D unclear. This CDR3 is 16 amino acids long. V lost 5 bases to trimming and J lost 6 bases, with 22 bases between them. Germline values: CDR1 SGHTA, CDR2 FQGTGA. The CDR3 DNA reads TGTGCCAGCAGCCCCATTGAGGCTCTAGATATGGCTGAAGCTTTCTTT. Protein sequence: CASSPIEALDMAEAFF.

The chain combines TRBV5-1 with TRBJ1-5, with 7 bases matching TRBD1. CDR3 length: 15 amino acids. J gave up 2 bases and V 3 bases, and 5 bases lay outside the gene matches. The germline gives CDR1 SGHRS, CDR2 YFSETQ. The CDR3 DNA follows: TGCGCCAGCAGCTACACAGGGGACGGCAATCAGCCCCAGCATTTT. Its protein product is CASSYTGDGNQPQHF.